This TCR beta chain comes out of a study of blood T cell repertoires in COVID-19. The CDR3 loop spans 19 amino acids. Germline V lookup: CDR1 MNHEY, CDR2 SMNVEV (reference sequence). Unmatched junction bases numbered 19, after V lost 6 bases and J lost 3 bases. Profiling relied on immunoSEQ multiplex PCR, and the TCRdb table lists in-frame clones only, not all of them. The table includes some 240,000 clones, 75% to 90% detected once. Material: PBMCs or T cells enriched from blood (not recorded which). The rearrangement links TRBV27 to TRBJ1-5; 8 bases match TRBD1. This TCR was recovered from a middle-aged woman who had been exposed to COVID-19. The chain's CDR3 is CASSARGLSRQIINQPQHF. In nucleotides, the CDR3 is TGTGCCAGCAGCGCCAGGGGGCTTTCTCGTCAAATCATCAATCAGCCCCAGCATTTT.